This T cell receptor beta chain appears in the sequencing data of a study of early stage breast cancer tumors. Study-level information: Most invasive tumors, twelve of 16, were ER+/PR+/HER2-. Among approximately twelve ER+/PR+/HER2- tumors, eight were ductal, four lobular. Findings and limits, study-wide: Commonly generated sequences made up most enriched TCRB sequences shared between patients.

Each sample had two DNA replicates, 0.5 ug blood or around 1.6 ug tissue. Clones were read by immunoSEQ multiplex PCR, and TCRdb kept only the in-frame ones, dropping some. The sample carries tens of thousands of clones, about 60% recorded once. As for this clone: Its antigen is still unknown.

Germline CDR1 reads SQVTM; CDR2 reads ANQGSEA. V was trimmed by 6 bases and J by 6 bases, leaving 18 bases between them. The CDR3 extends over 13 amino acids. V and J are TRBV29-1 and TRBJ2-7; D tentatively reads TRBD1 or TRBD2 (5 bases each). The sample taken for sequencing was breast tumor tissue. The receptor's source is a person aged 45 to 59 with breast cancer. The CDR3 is CSVGEGFGVEQYF. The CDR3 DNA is TGCAGCGTGGGAGAGGGGTTTGGCGTCGAGCAGTACTTC.